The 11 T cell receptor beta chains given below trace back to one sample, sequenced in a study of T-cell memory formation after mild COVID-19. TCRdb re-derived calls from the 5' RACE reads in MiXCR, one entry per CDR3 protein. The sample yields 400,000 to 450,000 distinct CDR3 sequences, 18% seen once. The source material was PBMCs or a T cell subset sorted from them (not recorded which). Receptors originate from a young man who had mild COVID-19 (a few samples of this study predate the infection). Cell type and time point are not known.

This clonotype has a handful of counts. The chain's CDR3 is CASSLVLSSYNSPLHF. CDR3 bases: TGTGCCAGCAGCTTAGTGCTAAGCTCCTATAATTCACCCCTCCACTTT. The chain has TRBV7-6 and TRBJ1-6; D gene unclear. Trimming cost V 1 base and J 0 bases, with 7 bases left between them. The CDR3 totals 16 residues. Germline values: CDR1 SGHVS, CDR2 FNYEAQ.

DNA for the CDR3: TGTGCCAGCAGCTCGCCAGGGGGTGAAGCTTTCTTT. Translation: CASSSPGGEAFF. This chain joins TRBV7-2 and TRBJ1-1; TRBD1 agrees at 7 bases. The ends lost 4 bases at V and 7 bases at J; junction bases unmatched: 3. The CDR3 length is 12 residues. Germline V lookup: CDR1 SGHTA, CDR2 FQGNSA. Filled out from reference TRBV7-2 and TRBJ1-1, the complete variable domain reads GAGVSQSPSNKVTEKGKDVELRCDPISGHTALYWYRQSLGQGLEFLIYFQGNSAPDKSGLPSDRFSAERTGGSVSTLTIQRTQQEDSAVYLCASSSPGGEAFFGQGTRLTVV.

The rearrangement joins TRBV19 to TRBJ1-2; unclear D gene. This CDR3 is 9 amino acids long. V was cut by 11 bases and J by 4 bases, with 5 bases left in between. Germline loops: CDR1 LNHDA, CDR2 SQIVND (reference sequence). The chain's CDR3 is CAAVYGYTF. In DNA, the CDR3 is TGTGCCGCGGTCTATGGCTACACCTTC.

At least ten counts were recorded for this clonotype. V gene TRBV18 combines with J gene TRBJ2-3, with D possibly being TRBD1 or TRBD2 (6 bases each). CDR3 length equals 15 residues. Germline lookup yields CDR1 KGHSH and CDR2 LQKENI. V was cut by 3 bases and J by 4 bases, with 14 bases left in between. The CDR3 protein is CASSPMGGRADTQYF. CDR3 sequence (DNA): TGTGCCAGCTCACCCATGGGGGGCCGCGCAGATACGCAGTATTTT.

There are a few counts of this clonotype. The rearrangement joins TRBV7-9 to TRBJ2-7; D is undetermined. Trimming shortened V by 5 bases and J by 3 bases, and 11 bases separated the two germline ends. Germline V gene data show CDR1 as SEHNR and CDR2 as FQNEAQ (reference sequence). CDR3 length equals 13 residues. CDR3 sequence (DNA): TGTGCCAGCAGCAAATTGAATGGCTACGAGCAGTACGTC. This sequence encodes CASSKLNGYEQYV.

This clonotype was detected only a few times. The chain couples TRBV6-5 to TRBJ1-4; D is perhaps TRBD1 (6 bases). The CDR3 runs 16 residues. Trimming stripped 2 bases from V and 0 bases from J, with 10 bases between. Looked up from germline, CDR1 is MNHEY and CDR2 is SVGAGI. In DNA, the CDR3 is TGTGCCAGCAGTTACACATCAGGGGCAACTAATGAAAAACTGTTTTTT. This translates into CASSYTSGATNEKLFF.

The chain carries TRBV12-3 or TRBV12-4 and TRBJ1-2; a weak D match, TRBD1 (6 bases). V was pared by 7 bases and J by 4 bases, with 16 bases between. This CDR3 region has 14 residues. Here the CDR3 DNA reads TGTGCCAGCAAGTCGTGGGGGCGTTTCTATGGCTACACCTTC. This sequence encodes CASKSWGRFYGYTF.

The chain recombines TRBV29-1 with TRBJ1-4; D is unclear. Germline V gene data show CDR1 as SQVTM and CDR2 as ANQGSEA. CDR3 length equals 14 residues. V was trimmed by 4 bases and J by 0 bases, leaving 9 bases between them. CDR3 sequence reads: CSVGPDATNEKLFF. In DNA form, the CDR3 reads TGCAGCGTTGGCCCTGATGCAACTAATGAAAAACTGTTTTTT.

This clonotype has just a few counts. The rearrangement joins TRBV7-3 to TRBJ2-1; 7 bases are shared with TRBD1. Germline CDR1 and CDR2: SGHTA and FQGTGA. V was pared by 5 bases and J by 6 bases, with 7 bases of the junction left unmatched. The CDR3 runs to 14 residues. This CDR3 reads CASSLKTGFNEQFF. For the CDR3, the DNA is TGTGCCAGCAGCCTCAAGACAGGGTTCAATGAGCAGTTCTTC.

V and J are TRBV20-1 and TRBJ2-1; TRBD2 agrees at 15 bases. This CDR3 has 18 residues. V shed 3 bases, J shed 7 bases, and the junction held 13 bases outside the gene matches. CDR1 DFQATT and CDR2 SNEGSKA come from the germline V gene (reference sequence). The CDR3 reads CSASLFGLAGGLRNEQFF. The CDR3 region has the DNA TGCAGTGCTAGCCTCTTCGGACTAGCGGGGGGGCTGAGGAATGAGCAGTTCTTC.

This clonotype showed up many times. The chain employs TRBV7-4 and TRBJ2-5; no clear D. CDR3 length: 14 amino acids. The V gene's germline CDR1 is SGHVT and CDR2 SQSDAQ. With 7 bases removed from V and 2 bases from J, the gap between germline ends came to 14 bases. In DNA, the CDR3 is TGTGCCAGCAACTACCGACCCGGACAAGAGACCCAGTACTTC. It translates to CASNYRPGQETQYF.